The 2 T cell receptor beta chains reported below all come from one sample, sequenced in a study of liver allograft versus peripheral blood T cells. Study-level information: Intrahepatic T cell receptor repertoires from transplanted livers were compared against repertoires in recipients' peripheral blood.

One entry per CDR3 protein, called by TCRdb with MiXCR from the reads. Of 8,300 or so distinct CDR3 sequences in the sample, roughly 18% were seen once. These receptors all come from a human patient who had a liver transplant. Some T cells may have originated in the graft donor.

The rearrangement joins TRBV5-4 to TRBJ2-3; 10 nucleotides match TRBD2. The germline CDR1 and CDR2 sequences are SGHNT and YYREEE (reference sequence). Germline trimming cut 4 bases from V and 2 bases from J; bases unmatched to any gene: 10. There are 17 residues in the CDR3. The CDR3 loop is CASSAGGSGGYTDTQYF. The DNA of the CDR3 is TGTGCCAGCAGCGCGGGGGGTAGCGGGGGGTACACAGATACGCAGTATTTT.

This clonotype came up many times. The chain uses TRBV19 and TRBJ2-3; D might be TRBD1 or TRBD2, each matching 5 bases. The germline V gene encodes CDR1 LNHDA and CDR2 SQIVND (reference sequence). V shed 3 bases and J shed 6 bases, with 37 bases lying between them. This CDR3 contains 22 residues. The CDR3 sequence is CASSMGHILDLLDRGVGDTQYF. The CDR3 DNA sequence: TGTGCCAGTAGTATGGGGCATATACTAGACCTCCTCGATCGAGGGGTGGGGGATACGCAGTATTTT.